This T cell receptor beta chain appears in the sequencing data of a study of blood T cell repertoires in COVID-19. Study-wide context: The United States, Italy and Spain were the sources of the acute and convalescent COVID-19 samples. PBMCs, B-cell-depleted T cells, or T cells were the source of the cDNA or gDNA that made up the material.

Original analysis: For nucleated cells, counts were estimated from reference gene primer amplification. The repertoire was sequenced with immunoSEQ multiplex PCR; TCRdb's copy has only in-frame clones and lacks some. That table gives V, J and clone size, and the DNA gave D and trimming. Of some 120,000 clones listed, nearly 90% are singletons. The sample consisted of peripheral blood. This receptor was taken from an elderly woman with acute or convalescent COVID-19.

CDR3 bases: TGCAGCGTCTTCCGGGACAGGGAAGGGGAGCTGTTTTTT. Protein: CSVFRDREGELFF. The V gene is TRBV29-1, the J gene TRBJ2-2; TRBD1 agrees at 9 bases. Germline assignment: CDR1 SQVTM and CDR2 ANQGSEA. After removal of 6 bases from V and 8 bases from J, the junction contained 7 bases not matched to a gene. This CDR3 spans 13 amino acids.